The rows below give T cell receptor beta chains drawn from one sample of a study of blood T cell repertoires in COVID-19. The protocol was immunoSEQ multiplex PCR, while the TCRdb copy is restricted to in-frame clones and leaves out a portion. The top ten clones hold roughly 12% of a sample with roughly 150,000 clones, 85% to 90% of them seen once. The sequenced sample was peripheral blood. The receptors originated from a man in his late teens or twenties with COVID-19, enrolled during active disease. Each CDR3 is given with its conserved first and last residue. The order of the fields is D gene, clone size, V gene, J gene, CDR3 DNA, CDR3 protein. D genes are given only for firm matches. Clone size is given for some rows only: seen once, a few or many times, or a class if the clone is expanded.

>-|-|TRBV6-4|TRBJ2-1
TGTGCCAGCAGTGCCGAGGGGGAGTCCTACAATGAGCAGTTCTTC
CASSAEGESYNEQFF
>-|once|TRBV9|TRBJ1-2
TGTGCCAGCAGCGTAGGAACAGAGAACTATGGCTACACCTTC
CASSVGTENYGYTF
>TRBD1|-|TRBV10-3|TRBJ2-5
TGTGCCACACATGGACAGGGGGGAGAGACCCAGTACTTC
CATHGQGGETQYF
>TRBD2|-|TRBV27|TRBJ2-7
TGTGCCAGCAGTTTATTTCATAGCGGGGCTACCTACGAGCAGTACTTC
CASSLFHSGATYEQYF
>-|-|TRBV29-1|TRBJ2-3
TGCAGCGGTCGGGGTTACACAGATACGCAGTATTTT
CSGRGYTDTQYF
>-|-|TRBV12-3/TRBV12-4|TRBJ2-2
TGTGCCAGCAGAAGACAGGCCGGGGAGCTGTTTTTT
CASRRQAGELFF
>-|-|TRBV29-1|TRBJ2-7
TGCAGCGTAGAGGGGGGGGCCGGCGAGCAGTACTTC
CSVEGGAGEQYF
>-|-|TRBV9|TRBJ2-7
TGTGCCAGCAGCACAGGGTTTTCCTACGAGCAGTACTTC
CASSTGFSYEQYF
>TRBD2|-|TRBV4-2|TRBJ2-3
TGTGCCAGCAGCCGCGAGGCAGCGGGAGGTGCGGATACGCAGTATTTT
CASSREAAGGADTQYF
>TRBD1|-|TRBV5-8|TRBJ2-5
TGTGCCAGCAGCCGGGGACAGGGGGCGGGAGAGACCCAGTACTTC
CASSRGQGAGETQYF
>-|-|TRBV14|TRBJ2-7
TGTGCCAGCAGCCGACAGGGGAGGGGAGAGCAGTACTTC
CASSRQGRGEQYF
>-|-|TRBV18|TRBJ2-1
TGTGCCAGCTCACCAGCGGGGGCCCATGAGCAGTTCTTC
CASSPAGAHEQFF
>TRBD1|-|TRBV27|TRBJ1-2
TGTGCCAGCACCGGGACAGGGGGCTGGGGGTATGGCTACACCTTC
CASTGTGGWGYGYTF
>TRBD2|once|TRBV7-2|TRBJ2-1
TGTGCCAGCAGTTTAGCGGGAGGGCAGGGTAATGAGCAGTTCTTC
CASSLAGGQGNEQFF
>-|-|TRBV23-1|TRBJ2-7
TGCGCCAGCAATCAGGGGCGACATGACTCCTACGAGCAGTACTTC
CASNQGRHDSYEQYF